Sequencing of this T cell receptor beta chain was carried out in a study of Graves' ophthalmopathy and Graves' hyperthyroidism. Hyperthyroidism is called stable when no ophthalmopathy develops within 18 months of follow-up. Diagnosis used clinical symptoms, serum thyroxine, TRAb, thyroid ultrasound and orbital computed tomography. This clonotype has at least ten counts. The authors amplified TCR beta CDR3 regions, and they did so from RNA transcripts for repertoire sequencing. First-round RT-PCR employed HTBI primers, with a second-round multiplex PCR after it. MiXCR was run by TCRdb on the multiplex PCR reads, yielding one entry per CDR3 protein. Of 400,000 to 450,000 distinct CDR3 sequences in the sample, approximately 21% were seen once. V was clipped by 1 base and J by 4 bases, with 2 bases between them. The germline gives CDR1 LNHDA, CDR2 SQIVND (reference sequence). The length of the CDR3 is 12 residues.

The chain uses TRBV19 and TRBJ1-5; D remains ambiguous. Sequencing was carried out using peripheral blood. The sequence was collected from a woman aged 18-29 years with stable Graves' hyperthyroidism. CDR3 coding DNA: TGTGCCAGTAGTATAGGGAATCAGCCCCAGCATTTT. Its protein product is CASSIGNQPQHF.